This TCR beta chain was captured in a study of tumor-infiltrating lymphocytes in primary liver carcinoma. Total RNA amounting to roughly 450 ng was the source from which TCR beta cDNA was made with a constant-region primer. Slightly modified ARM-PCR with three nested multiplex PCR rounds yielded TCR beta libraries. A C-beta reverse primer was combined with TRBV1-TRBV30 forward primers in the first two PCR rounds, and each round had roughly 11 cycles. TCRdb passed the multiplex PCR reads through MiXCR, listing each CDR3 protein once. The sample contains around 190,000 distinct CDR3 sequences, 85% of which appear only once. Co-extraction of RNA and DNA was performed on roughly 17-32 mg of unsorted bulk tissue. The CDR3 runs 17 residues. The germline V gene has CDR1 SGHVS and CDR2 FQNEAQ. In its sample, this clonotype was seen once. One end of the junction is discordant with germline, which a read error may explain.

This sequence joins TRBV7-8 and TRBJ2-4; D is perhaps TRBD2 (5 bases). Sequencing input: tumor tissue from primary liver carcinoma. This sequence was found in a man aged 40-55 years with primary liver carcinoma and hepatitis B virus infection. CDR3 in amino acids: CASCPLSSGLAKNIHYF. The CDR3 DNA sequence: TGTGCCAGCTGCCCCCTTTCCAGCGGATTAGCCAAAAACATTCATTACTTC.